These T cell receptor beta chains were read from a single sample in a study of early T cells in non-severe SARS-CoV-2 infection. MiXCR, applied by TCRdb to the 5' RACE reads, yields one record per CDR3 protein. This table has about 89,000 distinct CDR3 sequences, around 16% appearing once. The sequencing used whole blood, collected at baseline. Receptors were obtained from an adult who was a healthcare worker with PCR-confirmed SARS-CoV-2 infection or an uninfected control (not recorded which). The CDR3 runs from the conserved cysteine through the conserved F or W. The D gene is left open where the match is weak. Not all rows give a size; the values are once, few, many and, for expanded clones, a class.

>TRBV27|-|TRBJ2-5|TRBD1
TGTGCCAGCAGTCTAGACAGGGGCCAAGAGACCCAGTACTTC
CASSLDRGQETQYF
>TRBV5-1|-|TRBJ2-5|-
TGCGCCAGCACCTTGGGGACACTCCAAGAGACCCAGTGCTTC
CASTLGTLQETQCF
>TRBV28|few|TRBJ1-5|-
TGTGCCAGCAGTTTTTCGGGGAGGCATCAGCCCCAGCATTTT
CASSFSGRHQPQHF
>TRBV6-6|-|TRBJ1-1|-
TGTGCCAGCAACAGGGACGGCACTGAAGCTTTCTTT
CASNRDGTEAFF
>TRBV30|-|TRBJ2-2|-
TGTGCCTGGAGAGTCGGTATGACCGGGGAGCTGTTTTTT
CAWRVGMTGELFF
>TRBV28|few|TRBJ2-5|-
TGTGCCAGCAGTTTTTCAGGGGGGGAGACCCAGTACTTC
CASSFSGGETQYF
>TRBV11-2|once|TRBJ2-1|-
TGTGCCAACAGCCCGCCGGCATTCAGTGAGCAGTTCTTC
CANSPPAFSEQFF
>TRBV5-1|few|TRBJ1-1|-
TGCGCCAGCAGCGGAGGGGCTATTCCTGAAGCTTTCTTT
CASSGGAIPEAFF
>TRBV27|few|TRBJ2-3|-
TGTGCCAGCAGACCGGGCTCTAGCACAGATACGCAGTATTTT
CASRPGSSTDTQYF
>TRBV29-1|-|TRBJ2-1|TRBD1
TGCAGCGTTGAGGGAGGGGACAGGGCGAACAATGAGCAGTTCTTC
CSVEGGDRANNEQFF
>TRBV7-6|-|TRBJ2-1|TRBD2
TGTGCCAGCAGCTTAATGGCGGGAGTGACCTACAATGAGCAGTTCTTC
CASSLMAGVTYNEQFF
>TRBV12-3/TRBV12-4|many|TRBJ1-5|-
TGTGCCAGCACCCACGGCGGGGGGCAGCCCCAGCATTTT
CASTHGGGQPQHF
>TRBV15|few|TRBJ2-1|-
TGTGCCACCAGCAGGGGTAATTTGGGGCGCCACAATGAGCAGTTCTTC
CATSRGNLGRHNEQFF
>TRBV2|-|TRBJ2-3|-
TGTGCCAGCAGTGACGGGGCGGGGCCAATCACAGATACGCAGTATTTT
CASSDGAGPITDTQYF
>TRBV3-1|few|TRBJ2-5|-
TGTGCCAGCAGCCAAGTGGGTAGCGGTAGACGTGAGACCCAGTACTTC
CASSQVGSGRRETQYF
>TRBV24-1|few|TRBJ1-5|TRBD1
TGTGCCACTAGGGGACAGGGGAGAAATCAGCCCCAGCATTTT
CATRGQGRNQPQHF
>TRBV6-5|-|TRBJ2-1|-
TGTGCCAGCAGTCGTGCACAGGGTAGGGATGAGCAGTTCTTC
CASSRAQGRDEQFF
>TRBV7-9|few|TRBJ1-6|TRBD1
TGTGCCAGCTGGACAGGTTTTAATTCACCCCTCCACTTT
CASWTGFNSPLHF
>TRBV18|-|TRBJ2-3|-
TGTGCCAGCTCGCAGGATTGGACAGAACCTACAGATACGCAGAATTTT
CASSQDWTEPTDTQNF
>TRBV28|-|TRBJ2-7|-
TGTGCCAGCAGTTCCCTGGGAGGTGGGTACTTC
CASSSLGGGYF
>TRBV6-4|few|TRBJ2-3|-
TGTGCCAGCAGTGACTCGAATTCAGCGGGTGTCAGCACAGATACGCAGTATTTT
CASSDSNSAGVSTDTQYF
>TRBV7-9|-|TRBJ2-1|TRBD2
TGTGCCAGCAGCTTAGGATCGGCGGGAGGCGAGGTGAGGGGCAATGAGCAGTTCTTC
CASSLGSAGGEVRGNEQFF
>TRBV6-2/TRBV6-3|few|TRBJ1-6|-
TGTGCCAGCAGTTACTCGGCCAGCGAGGGCTCCTATAATTCACCCCTCCACTTT
CASSYSASEGSYNSPLHF
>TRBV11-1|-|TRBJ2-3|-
TGTGCCAGCAAATCTCCGACAGACCCGTCGCAGTATTTT
CASKSPTDPSQYF
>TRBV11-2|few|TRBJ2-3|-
TGTGCCAGCAGACGGGACACAGATACGCAGTATTTT
CASRRDTDTQYF
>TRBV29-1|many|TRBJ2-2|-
TGCAGCGTTGGTAGGGCAAACACCGGGGAGCTGTTTTTT
CSVGRANTGELFF
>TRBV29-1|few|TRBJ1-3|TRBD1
TGCAGCGTAGCCGGGACAGGGGCTGGAAACACCATATATTTT
CSVAGTGAGNTIYF
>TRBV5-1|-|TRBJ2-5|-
TGCGCCAGCAGCTTGCCGGGAGAGGAGACCCAGTACTTC
CASSLPGEETQYF
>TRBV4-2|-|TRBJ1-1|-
TGTGCCAGCAGCCCAGCAGGGGATACTGAAGCTTTCTTT
CASSPAGDTEAFF
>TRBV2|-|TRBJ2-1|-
TGTGCCAGCAGGGGTTCCACGGATACAGTCGGGATCTTC
CASRGSTDTVGIF
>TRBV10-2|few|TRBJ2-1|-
TGCGCCAGCAGTGAGAGATCCCCATTAAGCTCCTACAATGAGCAGTTCTTC
CASSERSPLSSYNEQFF
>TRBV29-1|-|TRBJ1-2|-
TGCAGCGTTGATCCCGGACAGCTCTATGGCTACACCTTC
CSVDPGQLYGYTF
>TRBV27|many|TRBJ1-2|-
TGTGCCAGCAGTTTTGGTGGGGGCGAGGGCTACACCTTC
CASSFGGGEGYTF
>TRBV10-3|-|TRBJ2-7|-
TGTGCCATCAGTCGGGACCCCCCAGAGCAGTACTTC
CAISRDPPEQYF
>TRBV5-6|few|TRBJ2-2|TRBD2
TGTGCCAGCAGCTTTGCGGGAGGCCAAAACACCGGGGAGCTGTTTTTT
CASSFAGGQNTGELFF
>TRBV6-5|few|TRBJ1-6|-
TGTGCCGTGCAGGGGCCTAATTCACCCCTCCACTTT
CAVQGPNSPLHF
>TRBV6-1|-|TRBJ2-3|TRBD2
TGTGCCAGCAGGCTACTAGCGGGAGCCTCAGATACGCAGTATTTT
CASRLLAGASDTQYF
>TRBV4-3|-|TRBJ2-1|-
TGCGCCAGCAGTGACACAAATTACAATGAGCAGTTCTTC
CASSDTNYNEQFF
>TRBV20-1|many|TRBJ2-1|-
TGCAGTGCCGGCCGGGACTTTTACAATGAGCAGTTCTTC
CSAGRDFYNEQFF
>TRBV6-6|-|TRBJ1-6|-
TGTGCCAGCAGTCACCATTATACCCTCCACTTT
CASSHHYTLHF
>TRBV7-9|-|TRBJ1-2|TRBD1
TGTGCCAGCAGCTTAGCTGTGGACAGGCAATATGGCTACACCTTC
CASSLAVDRQYGYTF
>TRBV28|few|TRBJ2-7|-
TGTGCCAGCAGTTTTCGGCTAGGACTCTACGAGCAGTACTTC
CASSFRLGLYEQYF
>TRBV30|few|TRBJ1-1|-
TGTGCCTGGAGTGTAATGGGAAACACTGAAGCTTTCTTT
CAWSVMGNTEAFF
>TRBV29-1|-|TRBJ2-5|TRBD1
TGCAGCGTTTCGACAGGGGAGTTGGAGACCCAGTACTTC
CSVSTGELETQYF
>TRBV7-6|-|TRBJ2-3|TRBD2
TGTGCCAGCAGCCCGGGAGCGGGAGGTACAGATACGCAGTATTTT
CASSPGAGGTDTQYF
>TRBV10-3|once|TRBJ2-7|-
TGTGCCATCAGCGAATCCAACAGCTACGAGCAGTACTTC
CAISESNSYEQYF
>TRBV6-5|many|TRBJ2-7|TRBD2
TGTGCCAGCGGGTGGACTAGCGGGAGCCCCTACGAGCAGTACTTC
CASGWTSGSPYEQYF
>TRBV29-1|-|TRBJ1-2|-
TGCAGCGTACTTGACTATGGCTACACCTTC
CSVLDYGYTF
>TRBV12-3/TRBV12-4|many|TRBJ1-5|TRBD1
TGTGCCAGCAGCACAGGGGCAGGGCAGCCCCAGCATTTT
CASSTGAGQPQHF
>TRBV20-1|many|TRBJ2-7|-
TGCAGTGCTAGAGATCTCGGATCATCCTACGAGCAGTACTTC
CSARDLGSSYEQYF
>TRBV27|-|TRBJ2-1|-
TGTGCCAGCAGTTCCCGTGTGGGGATCGGTGAGCAGTTCTTC
CASSSRVGIGEQFF
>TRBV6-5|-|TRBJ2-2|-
TGTGCCAGCAGTTACGGGCCACTCACCGGGGAGCTGTTTTTT
CASSYGPLTGELFF
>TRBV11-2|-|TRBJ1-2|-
TGTGCCAGCAGCCAACTAAAGACAGTGGGGACCTATGGCTACACCTTC
CASSQLKTVGTYGYTF
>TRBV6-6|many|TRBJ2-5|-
TGTGCCAGCAGTTACGGGCAGAAGATAGAGACCCAGTACTTC
CASSYGQKIETQYF